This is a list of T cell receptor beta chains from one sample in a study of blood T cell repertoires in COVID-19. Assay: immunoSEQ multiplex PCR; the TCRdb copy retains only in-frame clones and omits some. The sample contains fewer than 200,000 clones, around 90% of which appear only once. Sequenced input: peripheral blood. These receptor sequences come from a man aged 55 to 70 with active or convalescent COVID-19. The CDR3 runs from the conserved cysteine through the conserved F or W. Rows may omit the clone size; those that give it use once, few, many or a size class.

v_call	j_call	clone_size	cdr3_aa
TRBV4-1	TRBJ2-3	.	CASSLGQGYTDTQYF
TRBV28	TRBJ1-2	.	CASSQLQYGYTF
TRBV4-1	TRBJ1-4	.	CASSQVRASRGEKLFF
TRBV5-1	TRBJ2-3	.	CASSSNPITTDTQYF
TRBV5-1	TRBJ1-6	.	CASSLEGTAYNSPLHF
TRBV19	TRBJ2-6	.	CASSKPGANVLTF
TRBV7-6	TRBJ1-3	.	CASSLETGVVGNTIYF
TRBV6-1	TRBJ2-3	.	CASSESRITDTQYF
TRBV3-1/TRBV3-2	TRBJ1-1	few	CASSQGWGVFF
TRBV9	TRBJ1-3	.	CASSTETGYGNTIYF
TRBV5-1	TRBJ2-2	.	CASSLDRGAGELFF
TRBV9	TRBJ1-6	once	CASSASGTGSSSPLHF
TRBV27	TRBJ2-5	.	CASSFRGQGLQETQYF
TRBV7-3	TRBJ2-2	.	CASSPSPGTGELFF
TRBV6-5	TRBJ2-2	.	CASSWGPGELFF
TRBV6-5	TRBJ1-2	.	CASSPLRNYGYTF
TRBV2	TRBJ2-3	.	CASTIEREPTDTQYF